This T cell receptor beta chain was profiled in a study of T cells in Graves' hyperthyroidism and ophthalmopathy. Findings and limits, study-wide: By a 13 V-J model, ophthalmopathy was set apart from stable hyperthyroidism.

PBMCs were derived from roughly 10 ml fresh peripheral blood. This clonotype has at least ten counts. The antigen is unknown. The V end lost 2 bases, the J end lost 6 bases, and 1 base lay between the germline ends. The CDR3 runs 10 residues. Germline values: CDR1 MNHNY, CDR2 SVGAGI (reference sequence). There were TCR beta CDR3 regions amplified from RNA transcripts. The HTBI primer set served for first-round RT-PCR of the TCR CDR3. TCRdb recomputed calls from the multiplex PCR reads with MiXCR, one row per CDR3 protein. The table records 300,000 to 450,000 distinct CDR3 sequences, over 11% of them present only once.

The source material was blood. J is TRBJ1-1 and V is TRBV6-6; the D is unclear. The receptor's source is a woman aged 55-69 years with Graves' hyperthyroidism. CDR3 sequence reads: CASSYPEAFF. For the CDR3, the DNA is TGTGCCAGCAGTTACCCTGAAGCTTTCTTT.